This T cell receptor beta chain originates from a study of low-dose radiotherapy and immunotherapy resistance in tumors. Across the whole study: Participants in Cohort 2 were given 1 Gy per fraction every two weeks, for 13 Gy over 26 weeks.

Time point meaning: after trial treatment. Treatment: LDRT plus nivolumab, ipilimumab, low-dose cyclophosphamide and aspirin (RACIN trial). The therapy administered to donors comprised nivolumab, ipilimumab, aspirin, low-dose cyclophosphamide and low-dose radiotherapy. Solid tumors that lacked tumor-infiltrating lymphocytes and were advanced were present in eligible patients. Germline V gives CDR1 MDHEN, CDR2 SYDVKM. There are 14 residues in the CDR3. This clonotype was seen repeatedly, ten times or more. One end of the junction fails to match germline, which may point to a read error. Primers used for first-strand cDNA, a TRAV- and TRBV-specific set, covered both alpha and beta chains. With a constant-region primer and a V-primer adapter, TCRs were subjected to about 20 PCR cycles of amplification. After the mRNA was isolated, it was amplified using in vitro transcription. Each CDR3 protein gets one entry after TCRdb re-called the reads with MiXCR. The sample holds 65,000 to 95,000 distinct CDR3 sequences; under 20% are singletons and the top ten take approximately 1.5%.

The V call is TRBV28, the J call TRBJ1-5, with 10 bases matching TRBD1. This receptor was taken from a male donor with prostate cancer. Here the sequenced sample was PBMCs, taken after low-dose radiotherapy plus immunotherapy. The DNA for the CDR3 is TGCGCTGTTGACAGGGGGCAACCCAATCAGCCCCAGCATTTT. It is translated as CAVDRGQPNQPQHF.